The T cell receptor beta chain described here comes from a study of OX40 agonist ivuxolimab in advanced cancers. About the investigation overall: Ivuxolimab was an agonistic, fully human IgG2 monoclonal antibody directed against OX40 (CD134), a costimulatory receptor. Intravenous ivuxolimab was administered to patients every 2 weeks at six dose levels: 0.01, 0.1, 0.3, 1.5, 3 and 10 mg/kg. Of the 50 to 55 patients in dose escalation, about 20 had hepatocellular carcinoma, around 15 had melanoma, 9 had renal cell carcinoma and 9 had head and neck cancer. In the dose-escalation cohort, around four fifths of patients were male, and the mean age was around 60 years, with a range of about 23 to 90. Patients were allowed to have had prior anti-PD-1, anti-PD-L1 or anti-CTLA-4 therapy, and around two fifths of the dose-escalation patients had been treated with checkpoint inhibitors. Partial responses occurred in three dose-escalation patients, of whom one had hepatocellular carcinoma and two had cutaneous melanoma. The purpose of peripheral TCRbeta sequencing was to test whether ivuxolimab changed TCR sequence diversity and led to clonal T-cell expansion. The paper describes the monotherapy dose-escalation part (N of about 55 patients) of the phase I trial of ivuxolimab.

The trial excluded patients who had a history of autoimmune disease or were on systemic immunosuppression. Peripheral blood for TCR sequencing was collected from all dose cohorts at baseline, on cycle 4 day 1, and on cycle 7 day 1. Samples came from an open-label, multicenter, first-in-human phase I dose-escalation trial of ivuxolimab. Adults with locally advanced or metastatic melanoma, renal cell carcinoma, hepatocellular carcinoma or head and neck squamous cell carcinoma were enrolled in the trial. Before TCR sequencing, CD4+ T cells and CD8+ T cells were sorted from peripheral blood as separate populations. The cysteine opens and the phenylalanine closes a CDR3 of 17 amino acids. The only DNA kept is the CDR3, 51 bases in frame from the first base. The junction shows trimming of 1 base on V and 5 bases on J, and the gene matches do not reach 12 bases of it. CDR1 and CDR2 were assigned from the germline V gene as SGHTA and FQGNSA.

Details on this clone: Its antigen remains undetermined. Base qualities are not recorded, but no much larger clone differs from it by a single base.

General conclusions and limits of the study: After ivuxolimab, more expanded clones were found on average in CD8+ T cells than in CD4+ T cells. The antigen specificity of the clonally expanded peripheral T cells was not determined. In the 0.1-3.0 mg/kg groups, partial responders were among the patients with the lowest normalized peripheral clonal expansion, particularly in CD8+ T cells. At doses of 0.1 to 3.0 mg/kg, clonal expansion of both CD4+ and CD8+ T cells in blood was seen between baseline and week 6. Low levels of normalized T-cell clonal expansion were also seen in some patients who did not respond.

To sequence the TCRbeta CDR3 region, genomic DNA was isolated from the sorted cells. TCRbeta CDR3 regions were sequenced using the immunoSEQ Assay. Here the immuneACCESS table is served through TCRdb, limited to in-frame sequences with V and J called. Missing clones are a known gap in these copies; in checked studies unresolved V genes cover under half, and the rest lacks a known reason. The sample table contains over 20,000 clones; only one count was recorded for over 60% of them. Of the sample, 16% falls within the top ten clones. The source is an adult with an advanced solid tumor such as melanoma, head and neck, liver or kidney cancer. The specimen comprised CD4+ or CD8+ T cells sorted from blood, sampled in a trial of the OX40 agonist ivuxolimab. The rearranged segments are TRBV7-2 and TRBJ2-5, with 8 central nucleotides matching TRBD2. The DNA is as follows: TGTGCCAGCAGCTTAGTATGGACGGGGGGGCCGGGGGAGACCCAGTACTTC. Its protein reads: CASSLVWTGGPGETQYF.